The 15 T cell receptor beta chains in this list originate from one sample, sequenced in a study of shared clonotypes between healthy human individuals. Some clones are missing from TCRdb's copy, which holds only in-frame ones; the method was immunoSEQ multiplex PCR. The sample lists about a million clones, approximately 77% occurring once. Material: memory CD4+ T cells from PBMCs. Subset in this sample: CD45RA-negative fraction. These TCRs come from a man aged 18 to 29 in good health. Some clones in this sample may be carry-over from other donors' samples.

V and J are TRBV5-1 and TRBJ2-5; 7 bases are shared with TRBD1. V gave up 0 bases and J gave up 7 bases; unmatched junction bases: 9. Germline CDR1 is SGHRS and CDR2 is YFSETQ. The CDR3 spans 15 residues. CDR3 DNA: TGCGCCAGCAGCTTGGAGGCAGGGGGTGCGGGGACCCAGTACTTC. It encodes CASSLEAGGAGTQYF.

With regard to this clone: The sample contains more than one DNA sequence encoding this CDR3. CDR3 DNA: TGTGCCAGCAGCGCCGGGACTAGCGGGAGAACAGATACGCAGTATTTT. It yields the protein CASSAGTSGRTDTQYF. The chain links TRBV9 to TRBJ2-3; 14 positions match TRBD2. This CDR3 is 16 amino acids long. J gave up 3 bases and V 3 bases, and 3 bases lay outside the gene matches. Germline V lookup: CDR1 SGDLS, CDR2 YYNGEE.

As concerns this clone: Other DNA sequences of this sample code for an identical CDR3. V gene TRBV7-3 combines with J gene TRBJ2-2; no clear D. CDR3 length equals 13 residues. V shed 5 bases and J shed 0 bases, with 4 bases lying between them. Germline V CDR1 and CDR2: SGHTA, FQGTGA. The CDR3 nucleotides read TGTGCCAGCAGCCGCACGAACACCGGGGAGCTGTTTTTT. Its translation is CASSRTNTGELFF.

V gene TRBV18 combines with J gene TRBJ2-7; 7 nucleotides align to TRBD2. CDR1 KGHSH and CDR2 LQKENI come from the germline V gene. J gave up 4 bases and V 2 bases, and 11 bases lay outside the gene matches. The CDR3 covers 16 residues. The CDR3 DNA is TGTGCCAGCTCACCAGCCAGGTCCGCGGGAGTATACGAGCAGTACTTC. Amino acids: CASSPARSAGVYEQYF. Based on the CDR3 plus reference TRBV18 and TRBJ2-7, the full variable domain is NAGVMQNPRHLVRRRGQEARLRCSPMKGHSHVYWYRQLPEEGLKFMVYLQKENIIDESGMPKERFSAEFPKEGPSILRIQQVVRGDSAAYFCASSPARSAGVYEQYFGPGTRLTVT.

The genes are TRBV6-6 and TRBJ1-1; D is unclear. V was cut by 2 bases and J by 7 bases, with 11 bases left in between. The CDR3 consists of 13 residues. CDR1 is MNHNY and CDR2 is SVGAGI in the germline V gene (reference sequence). The CDR3 DNA is TGTGCCAGCAGTTACAGTCGCCCCGTTGAAGCTTTCTTT. Its protein product is CASSYSRPVEAFF.

In DNA, the CDR3 is TGTGCCTGGAGCGGCCACCGGGGGGGGAATGAAAAACTGTTTTTT. Translation gives CAWSGHRGGNEKLFF. The J gene is TRBJ1-4, the V gene TRBV30; D may be TRBD1 (5 bases). V was cut by 3 bases and J by 5 bases, with 16 bases left in between. The CDR3 spans 15 residues. The germline V gene encodes CDR1 GTSNPN and CDR2 SVGIG (reference sequence). The whole variable domain, filled in from reference TRBV30 and TRBJ1-4, reads SQTIHQWPATLVQPVGSPLSLECTVEGTSNPNLYWYRQAAGRGLQLLFYSVGIGQISSEVPQNLSASRPQDRQFILSSKKLLLSDSGFYLCAWSGHRGGNEKLFFGSGTQLSVL.

This chain connects TRBV28 to TRBJ1-1; D gene uncertain. CDR3 length: 15 residues. Trimming removed 2 bases from V and 2 bases from J, with 12 bases in between. Germline V gene data show CDR1 as MDHEN and CDR2 as SYDVKM. The CDR3 region has the DNA TGTGCCAGCAGTTTAAATCTCGACCTCAACACTGAAGCTTTCTTT. It translates to CASSLNLDLNTEAFF.

This sequence joins TRBV6-4 and TRBJ2-3; no firm D call. The CDR3 is 16 residues long. Germline CDR1 reads MRHNA; CDR2 reads SNTAGT. V was trimmed by 2 bases and J by 1 base, leaving 13 bases between them. The CDR3 here is CASSDLGLFCTDTQYF. Written as DNA, the CDR3 is TGTGCCAGCAGTGACCTAGGGCTATTCTGCACAGATACGCAGTATTTT.

The chain carries TRBV6-6 and TRBJ1-5, with D perhaps TRBD1 (5 bases). V shed 7 bases and J shed 3 bases, with 13 bases lying between them. This CDR3 region has 14 residues. Germline V gene data show CDR1 as MNHNY and CDR2 as SVGAGI (reference sequence). This CDR3 reads CASTQWDPNQPQHF. As DNA, the CDR3 is TGTGCCAGCACCCAATGGGACCCCAATCAGCCCCAGCATTTT.

This clone was observed many times. The chain carries TRBV6-5 and TRBJ1-4, with D perhaps TRBD1 (5 bases). Germline V gene sequence: CDR1 MNHEY, CDR2 SVGAGI. There are 13 residues in the CDR3. Between the trimmed V and J ends, which lost 6 bases and 12 bases, there was a span of 17 bases. CDR3 loop: CASRRPGGVQLFF. The CDR3 DNA reads as TGTGCCAGCAGGCGGCCCGGGGGTGTACAACTGTTTTTT.

This chain uses TRBV5-1 with TRBJ2-1; D remains unclear. The CDR3 runs to 13 residues. CDR1 SGHRS and CDR2 YFSETQ come from the germline V gene. The V and J ends lost 0 bases and 5 bases respectively, with 6 bases between them. CDR3 coding DNA: TGCGCCAGCAGCTTGGGTCCCGACAATGAGCAGTTCTTC. Its protein product is CASSLGPDNEQFF. The full variable domain, its missing parts supplied by reference TRBV5-1 and TRBJ2-1, is KAGVTQTPRYLIKTRGQQVTLSCSPISGHRSVSWYQQTPGQGLQFLFEYFSETQRNKGNFPGRFSGRQFSNSRSEMNVSTLELGDSALYLCASSLGPDNEQFFGPGTRLTVL.

For this clone: Other DNA sequences in the same sample also yield this CDR3. This chain links TRBV27 with TRBJ2-1, with TRBD1 as a possible D gene (6 bases). This CDR3 has 13 residues. Trimming removed 2 bases at V and 8 bases at J, with 10 bases between. Germline-derived CDR1 and CDR2 are MNHEY and SMNVEV (reference sequence). The CDR3 loop reads CASSLQGIDEQFF. The CDR3, as DNA: TGTGCCAGCAGTTTACAGGGGATAGATGAGCAGTTCTTC.

This clone was detected only once. The CDR3 loop is CASSPRPVQETQYF. CDR3 nucleotides: TGCGCCAGCAGCCCCAGGCCGGTCCAAGAGACCCAGTACTTC. The chain couples TRBV5-1 to TRBJ2-5; D is ambiguous. The germline V gene has CDR1 SGHRS and CDR2 YFSETQ. V was shortened by 4 bases and J by 1 base, with 11 bases between the two germline ends. CDR3 length: 14 residues.

This chain joins TRBV2 and TRBJ1-4; D is unresolved. V dropped 5 bases and J dropped 4 bases, with 14 bases sitting between them. The germline V gene has CDR1 SNHLY and CDR2 FYNNEI. The CDR3 consists of 15 residues. The CDR3 sequence: CASSSDGSLNEKLFF. The DNA for the CDR3 is TGTGCCAGCAGTTCAGATGGCAGTCTTAATGAAAAACTGTTTTTT. The whole variable domain, filled in from reference TRBV2 and TRBJ1-4, reads EPEVTQTPSHQVTQMGQEVILRCVPISNHLYFYWYRQILGQKVEFLVSFYNNEISEKSEIFDDQFSVERPDGSNFTLKIRSTKLEDSAMYFCASSSDGSLNEKLFFGSGTQLSVL.

The chain combines TRBV4-3 with TRBJ2-3; no reliable D call. Germline V gives CDR1 LGHNA, CDR2 YSLEER. Trimming shortened V by 5 bases and J by 3 bases, and 6 bases separated the two germline ends. The CDR3 extends over 12 amino acids. The CDR3 loop is CASSATTDTQYF. The CDR3 nucleotides read TGCGCCAGCAGCGCGACTACAGATACGCAGTATTTT.